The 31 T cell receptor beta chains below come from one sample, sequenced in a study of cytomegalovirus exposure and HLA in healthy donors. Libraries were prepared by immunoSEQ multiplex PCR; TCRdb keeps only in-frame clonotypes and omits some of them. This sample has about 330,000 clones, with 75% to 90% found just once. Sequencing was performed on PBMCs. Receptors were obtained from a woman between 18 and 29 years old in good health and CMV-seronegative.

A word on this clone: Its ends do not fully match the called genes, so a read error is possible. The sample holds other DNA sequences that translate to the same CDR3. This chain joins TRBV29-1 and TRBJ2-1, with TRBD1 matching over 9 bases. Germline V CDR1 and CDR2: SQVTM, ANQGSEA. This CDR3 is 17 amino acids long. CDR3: CSGQPLDIDRGSGEQFF. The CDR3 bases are TGTAGCGGACAACCCCTAGATATTGACAGGGGGTCGGGCGAGCAGTTCTTC.

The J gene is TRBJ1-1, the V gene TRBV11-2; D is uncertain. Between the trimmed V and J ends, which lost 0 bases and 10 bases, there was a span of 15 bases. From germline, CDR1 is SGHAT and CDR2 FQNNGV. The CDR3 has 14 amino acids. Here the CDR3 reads CASSLDGSGLRAFF. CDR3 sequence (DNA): TGTGCCAGCAGCTTAGATGGTTCGGGTCTTAGAGCTTTCTTT.

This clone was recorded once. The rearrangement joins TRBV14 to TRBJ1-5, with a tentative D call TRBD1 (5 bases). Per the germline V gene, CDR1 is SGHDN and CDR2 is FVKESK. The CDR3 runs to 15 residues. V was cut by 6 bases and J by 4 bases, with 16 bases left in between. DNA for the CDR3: TGTGCCAGCAGATTCGGGCCCGGGGGAAATCAGCCCCAGCATTTT. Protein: CASRFGPGGNQPQHF.

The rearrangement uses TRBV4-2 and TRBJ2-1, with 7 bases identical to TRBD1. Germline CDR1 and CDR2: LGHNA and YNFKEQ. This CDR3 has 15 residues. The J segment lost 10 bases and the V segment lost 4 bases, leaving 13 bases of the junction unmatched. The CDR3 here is CASSPSFGEDREQFF. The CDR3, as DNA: TGTGCCAGCAGCCCGTCCTTCGGTGAGGACAGGGAGCAGTTCTTC.

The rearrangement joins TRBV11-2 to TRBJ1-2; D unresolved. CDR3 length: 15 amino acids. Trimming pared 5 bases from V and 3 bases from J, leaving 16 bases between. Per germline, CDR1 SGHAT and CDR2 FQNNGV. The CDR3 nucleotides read TGTGCCAGCAGCACCGATAGTTCGGTATACTATGGCTACACCTTC. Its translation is CASSTDSSVYYGYTF.

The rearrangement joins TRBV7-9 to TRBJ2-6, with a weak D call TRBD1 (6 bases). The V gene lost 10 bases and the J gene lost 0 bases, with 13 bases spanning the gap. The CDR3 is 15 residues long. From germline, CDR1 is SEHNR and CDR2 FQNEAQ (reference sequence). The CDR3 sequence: CAIPEGDSGANVLTF. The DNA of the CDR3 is TGTGCCATCCCCGAGGGGGACTCTGGGGCCAACGTCCTGACTTTC. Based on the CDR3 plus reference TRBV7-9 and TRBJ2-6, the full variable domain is DTGVSQNPRHKITKRGQNVTFRCDPISEHNRLYWYRQTLGQGPEFLTYFQNEAQLEKSRLLSDRFSAERPKGSFSTLEIQRTEQGDSAMYLCAIPEGDSGANVLTFGAGSRLTVL.

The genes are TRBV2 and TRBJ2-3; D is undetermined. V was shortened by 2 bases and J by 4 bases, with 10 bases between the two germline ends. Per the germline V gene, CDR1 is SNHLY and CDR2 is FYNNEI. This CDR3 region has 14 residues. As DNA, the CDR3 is TGTGCCAGCAGTGAAAGTTGGAGCGCAGATACGCAGTATTTT. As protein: CASSESWSADTQYF.

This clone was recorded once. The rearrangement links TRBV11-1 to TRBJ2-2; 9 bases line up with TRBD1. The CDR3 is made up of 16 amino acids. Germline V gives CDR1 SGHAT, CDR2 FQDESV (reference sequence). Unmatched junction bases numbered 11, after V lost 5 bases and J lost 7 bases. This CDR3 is CASSKSTGGSGGELFF. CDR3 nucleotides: TGTGCCAGCAGCAAGTCCACAGGGGGCTCTGGCGGGGAGCTGTTTTTT.

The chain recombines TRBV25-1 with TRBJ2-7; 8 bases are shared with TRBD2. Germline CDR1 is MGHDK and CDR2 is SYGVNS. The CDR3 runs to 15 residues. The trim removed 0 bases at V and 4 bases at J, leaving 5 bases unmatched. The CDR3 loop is CASSEYSGSRYEQYF. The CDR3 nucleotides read TGTGCCAGCAGTGAATACAGCGGGAGCCGATACGAGCAGTACTTC.

This chain's CDR3 is CASRFDRTDYGYTF. DNA of the CDR3: TGTGCCAGCAGATTCGACAGGACCGACTATGGCTACACCTTC. The chain couples TRBV2 to TRBJ1-2, with a weak D call TRBD1 (6 bases). This CDR3 contains 14 residues. Germline V gene lookup returns CDR1 SNHLY and CDR2 FYNNEI. V lost 6 bases and J 3 bases, leaving 14 bases between the germline ends. The full variable domain, completed using reference TRBV2 and TRBJ1-2, is EPEVTQTPSHQVTQMGQEVILRCVPISNHLYFYWYRQILGQKVEFLVSFYNNEISEKSEIFDDQFSVERPDGSNFTLKIRSTKLEDSAMYFCASRFDRTDYGYTFGSGTRLTVV.

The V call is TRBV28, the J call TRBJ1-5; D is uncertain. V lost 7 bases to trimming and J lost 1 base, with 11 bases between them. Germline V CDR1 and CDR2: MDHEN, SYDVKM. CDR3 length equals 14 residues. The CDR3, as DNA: TGTGCCAGCACCCGATTCGGGAGCAATCAGCCCCAGCATTTT. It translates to CASTRFGSNQPQHF.

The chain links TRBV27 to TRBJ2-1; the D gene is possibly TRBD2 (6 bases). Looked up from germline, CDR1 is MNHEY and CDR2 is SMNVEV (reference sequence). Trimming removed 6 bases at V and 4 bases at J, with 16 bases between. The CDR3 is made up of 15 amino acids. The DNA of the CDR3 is TGTGCCAGCAGCCTTCGGGGGAGCGGGTACAATGAGCAGTTCTTC. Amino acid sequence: CASSLRGSGYNEQFF.

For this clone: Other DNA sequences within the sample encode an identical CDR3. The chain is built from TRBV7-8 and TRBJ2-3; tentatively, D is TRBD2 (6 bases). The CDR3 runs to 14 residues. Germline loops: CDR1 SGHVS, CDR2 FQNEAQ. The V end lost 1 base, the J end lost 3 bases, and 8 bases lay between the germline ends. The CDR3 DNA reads TGTGCCAGCAGCTTAGTGGGGAGGACAGATACGCAGTATTTT. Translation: CASSLVGRTDTQYF.

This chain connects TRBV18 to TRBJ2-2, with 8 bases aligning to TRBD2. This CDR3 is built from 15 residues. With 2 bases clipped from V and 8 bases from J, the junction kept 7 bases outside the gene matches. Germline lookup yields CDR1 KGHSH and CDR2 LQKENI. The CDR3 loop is CASSPSPAGGGELFF. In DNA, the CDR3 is TGTGCCAGCTCACCATCCCCTGCGGGAGGAGGGGAGCTGTTTTTT.

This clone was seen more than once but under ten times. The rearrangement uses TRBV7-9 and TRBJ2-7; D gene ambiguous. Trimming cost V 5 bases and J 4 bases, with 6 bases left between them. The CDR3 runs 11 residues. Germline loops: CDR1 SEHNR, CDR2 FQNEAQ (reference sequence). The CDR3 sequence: CASSPQYEQYF. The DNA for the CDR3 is TGTGCCAGCAGCCCACAGTACGAGCAGTACTTC.

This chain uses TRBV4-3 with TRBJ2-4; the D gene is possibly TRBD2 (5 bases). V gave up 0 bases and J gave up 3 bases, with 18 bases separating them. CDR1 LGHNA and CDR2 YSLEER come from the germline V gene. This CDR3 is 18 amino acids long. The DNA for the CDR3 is TGCGCCAGCAGCCAAGAAAGTAGGGAGTTCAGCAACAAAAACATTCAGTACTTC. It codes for CASSQESREFSNKNIQYF.

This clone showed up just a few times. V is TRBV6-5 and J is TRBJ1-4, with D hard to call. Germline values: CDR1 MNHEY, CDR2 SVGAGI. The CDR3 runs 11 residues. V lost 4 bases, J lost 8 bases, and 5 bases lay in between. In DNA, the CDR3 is TGTGCCAGCAGTTTGGGCGAAAAACTGTTTTTT. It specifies CASSLGEKLFF.

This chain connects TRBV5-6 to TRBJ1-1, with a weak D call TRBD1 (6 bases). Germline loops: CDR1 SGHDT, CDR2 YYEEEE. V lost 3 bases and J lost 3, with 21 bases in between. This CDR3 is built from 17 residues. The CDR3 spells CASSSKVGGFTDTEAFF. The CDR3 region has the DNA TGTGCCAGCAGCTCCAAAGTAGGGGGATTTACGGACACTGAAGCTTTCTTT.

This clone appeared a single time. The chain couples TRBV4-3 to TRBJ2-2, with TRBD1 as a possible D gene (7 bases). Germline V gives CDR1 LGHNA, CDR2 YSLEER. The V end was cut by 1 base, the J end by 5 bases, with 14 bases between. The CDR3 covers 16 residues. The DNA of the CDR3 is TGCGCCAGCAGCCAAGGATGGACAGGAGGGACCGGGGAGCTGTTTTTT. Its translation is CASSQGWTGGTGELFF.

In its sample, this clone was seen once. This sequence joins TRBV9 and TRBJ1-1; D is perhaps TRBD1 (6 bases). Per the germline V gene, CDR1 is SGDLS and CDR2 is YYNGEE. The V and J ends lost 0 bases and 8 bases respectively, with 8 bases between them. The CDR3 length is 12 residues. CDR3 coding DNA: TGTGCCAGCAGCGTAGGGCAGGGGGAAGCTTTCTTT. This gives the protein CASSVGQGEAFF.

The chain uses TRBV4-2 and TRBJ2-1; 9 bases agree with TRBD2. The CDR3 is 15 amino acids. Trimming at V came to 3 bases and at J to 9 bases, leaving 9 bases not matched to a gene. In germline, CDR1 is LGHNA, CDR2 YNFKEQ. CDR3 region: CASSQALAGTAEQFF. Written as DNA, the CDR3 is TGTGCCAGCAGCCAGGCCCTAGCGGGAACGGCTGAGCAGTTCTTC.

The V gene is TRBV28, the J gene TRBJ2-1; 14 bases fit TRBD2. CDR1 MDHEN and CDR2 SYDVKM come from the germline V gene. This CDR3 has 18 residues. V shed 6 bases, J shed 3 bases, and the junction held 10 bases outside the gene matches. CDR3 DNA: TGTGCCAGCAGCACCGGGACTAGCGGGAGAATTGTCTACAATGAGCAGTTCTTC. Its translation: CASSTGTSGRIVYNEQFF.

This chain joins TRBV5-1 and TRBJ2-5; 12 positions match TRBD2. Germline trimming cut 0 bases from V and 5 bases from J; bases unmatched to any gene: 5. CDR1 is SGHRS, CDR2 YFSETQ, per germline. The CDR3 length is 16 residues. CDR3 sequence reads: CASSLAASGRGETQYF. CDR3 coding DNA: TGCGCCAGCAGCTTGGCGGCTAGCGGGAGGGGCGAGACCCAGTACTTC.

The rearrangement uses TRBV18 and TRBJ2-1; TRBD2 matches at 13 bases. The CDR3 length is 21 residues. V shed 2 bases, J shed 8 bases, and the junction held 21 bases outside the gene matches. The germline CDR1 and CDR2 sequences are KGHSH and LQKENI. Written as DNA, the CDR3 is TGTGCCAGCTCACCAACGCTAGGGACTAGCGGGGCCAACCCCTCCAGGGATGAGCAGTTCTTC. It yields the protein CASSPTLGTSGANPSRDEQFF.

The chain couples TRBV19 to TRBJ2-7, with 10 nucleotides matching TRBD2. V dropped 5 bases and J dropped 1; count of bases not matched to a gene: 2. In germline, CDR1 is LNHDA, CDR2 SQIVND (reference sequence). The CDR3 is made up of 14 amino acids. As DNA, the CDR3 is TGTGCCAGTAGTTGGACTAGCGGATCCTACGAGCAGTACTTC. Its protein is CASSWTSGSYEQYF. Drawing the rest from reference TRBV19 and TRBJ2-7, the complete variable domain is DGGITQSPKYLFRKEGQNVTLSCEQNLNHDAMYWYRQDPGQGLRLIYYSQIVNDFQKGDIAEGYSVSREKKESFPLTVTSAQKNPTAFYLCASSWTSGSYEQYFGPGTRLTVT.

The DNA of the CDR3 is TGTGCCAGCAGCCGACTAGCGGGTATTACAATTGAGCAGTTCTTC. Its translation is CASSRLAGITIEQFF. This chain connects TRBV28 to TRBJ2-1; 10 nucleotides line up with TRBD2. The germline V gene has CDR1 MDHEN and CDR2 SYDVKM. V shed 6 bases, J shed 9 bases, and the junction held 11 bases outside the gene matches. CDR3 size: 15 residues.

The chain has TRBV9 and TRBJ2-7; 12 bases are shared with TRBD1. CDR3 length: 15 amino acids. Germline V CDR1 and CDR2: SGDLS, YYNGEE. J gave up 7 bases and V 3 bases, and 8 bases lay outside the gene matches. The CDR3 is CASSAIPGQGAEQYF. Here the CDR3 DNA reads TGTGCCAGCAGCGCAATACCGGGACAGGGGGCGGAGCAGTACTTC.

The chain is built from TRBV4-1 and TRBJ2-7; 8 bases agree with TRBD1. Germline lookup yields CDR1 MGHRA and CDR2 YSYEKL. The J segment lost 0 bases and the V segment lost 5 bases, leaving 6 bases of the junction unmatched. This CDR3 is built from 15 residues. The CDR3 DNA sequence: TGCGCCAGCAGCTCACCCGGGACAGGCTCCTACGAGCAGTACTTC. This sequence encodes CASSSPGTGSYEQYF.

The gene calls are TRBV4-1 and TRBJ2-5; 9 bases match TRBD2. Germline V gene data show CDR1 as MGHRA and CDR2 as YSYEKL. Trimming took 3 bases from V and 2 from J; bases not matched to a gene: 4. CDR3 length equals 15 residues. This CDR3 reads CASSQLAGVQETQYF. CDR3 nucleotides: TGCGCCAGCAGCCAGTTAGCGGGAGTTCAAGAGACCCAGTACTTC.

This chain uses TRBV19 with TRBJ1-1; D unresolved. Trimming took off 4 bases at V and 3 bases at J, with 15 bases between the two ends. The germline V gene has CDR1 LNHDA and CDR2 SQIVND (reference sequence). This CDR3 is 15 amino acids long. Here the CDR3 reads CASSNREWWDTEAFF. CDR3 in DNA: TGTGCCAGTAGTAACCGGGAGTGGTGGGACACTGAAGCTTTCTTT.

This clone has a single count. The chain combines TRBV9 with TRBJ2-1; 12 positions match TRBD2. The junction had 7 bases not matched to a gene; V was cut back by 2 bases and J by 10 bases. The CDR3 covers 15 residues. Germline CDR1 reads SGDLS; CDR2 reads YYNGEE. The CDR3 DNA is TGTGCCAGCAGCGTCCTAGCGGGAGGGCCTGGGGAGCAGTTCTTC. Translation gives CASSVLAGGPGEQFF.